This T cell receptor (beta chain) was captured in a study of cytomegalovirus exposure and HLA in healthy donors. PCR used 60 Vbeta primers and 13 Jbeta primers. Libraries were prepared by immunoSEQ multiplex PCR; TCRdb keeps only in-frame clonotypes and omits some of them. The sample includes about 200,000 clones, 82% of them seen just once. The germline V gene encodes CDR1 SGHAT and CDR2 FQDESV (reference sequence). V was clipped by 5 bases and J by 4 bases; unmatched bases: 8. This CDR3 contains 15 residues. This receptor was taken from a boy younger than 10 in good health and CMV-seronegative. The sequencing sample was made of PBMCs. The chain joins TRBV11-1 to TRBJ1-1; 9 nucleotides match TRBD1. CDR3 amino acids: CASSPDRGGRTEAFF. The CDR3 coding sequence is TGTGCCAGCAGCCCCGACAGGGGGGGACGCACTGAAGCTTTCTTT.